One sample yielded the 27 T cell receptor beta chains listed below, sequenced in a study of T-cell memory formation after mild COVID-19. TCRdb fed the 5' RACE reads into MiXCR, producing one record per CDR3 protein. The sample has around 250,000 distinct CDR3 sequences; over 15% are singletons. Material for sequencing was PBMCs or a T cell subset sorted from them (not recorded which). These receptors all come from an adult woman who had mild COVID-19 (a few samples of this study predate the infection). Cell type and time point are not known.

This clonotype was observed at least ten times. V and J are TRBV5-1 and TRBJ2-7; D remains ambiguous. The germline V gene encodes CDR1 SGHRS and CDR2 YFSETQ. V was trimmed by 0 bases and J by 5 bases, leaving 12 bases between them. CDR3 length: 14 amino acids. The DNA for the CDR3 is TGCGCCAGCAGCTTGGGCGCGAGGAACCACGAGCAGTACTTC. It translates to CASSLGARNHEQYF.

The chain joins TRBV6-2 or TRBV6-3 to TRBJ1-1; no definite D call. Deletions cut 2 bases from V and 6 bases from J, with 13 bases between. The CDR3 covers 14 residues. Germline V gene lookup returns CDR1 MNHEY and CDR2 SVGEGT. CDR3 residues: CASSYLAPKAEAFF. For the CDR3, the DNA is TGTGCCAGCAGTTACCTGGCCCCGAAGGCTGAAGCTTTCTTT.

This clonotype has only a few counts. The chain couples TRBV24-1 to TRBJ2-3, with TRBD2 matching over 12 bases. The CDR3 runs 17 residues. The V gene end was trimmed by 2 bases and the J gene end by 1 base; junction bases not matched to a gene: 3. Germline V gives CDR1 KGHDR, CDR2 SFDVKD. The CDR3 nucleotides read TGTGCCACCAGTGATTCCCGACTAGCGGGGGGCACAGATACGCAGTATTTT. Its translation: CATSDSRLAGGTDTQYF.

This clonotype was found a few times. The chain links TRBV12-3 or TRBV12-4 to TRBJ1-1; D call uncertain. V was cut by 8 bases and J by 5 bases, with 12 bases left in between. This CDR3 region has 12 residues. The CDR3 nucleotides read TGTGCCAGCGGCAGGCGACGGACTGAAGCTTTCTTT. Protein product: CASGRRRTEAFF.

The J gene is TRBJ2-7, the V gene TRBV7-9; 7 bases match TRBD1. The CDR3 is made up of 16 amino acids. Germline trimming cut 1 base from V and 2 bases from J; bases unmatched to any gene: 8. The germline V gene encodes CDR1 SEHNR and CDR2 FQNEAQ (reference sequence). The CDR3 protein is CASSLGPRGQTYEQYF. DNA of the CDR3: TGTGCCAGCAGCTTAGGACCGAGGGGACAGACCTACGAGCAGTACTTC. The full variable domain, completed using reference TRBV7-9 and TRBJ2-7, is DTGVSQNPRHKITKRGQNVTFRCDPISEHNRLYWYRQTLGQGPEFLTYFQNEAQLEKSRLLSDRFSAERPKGSFSTLEIQRTEQGDSAMYLCASSLGPRGQTYEQYFGPGTRLTVT.

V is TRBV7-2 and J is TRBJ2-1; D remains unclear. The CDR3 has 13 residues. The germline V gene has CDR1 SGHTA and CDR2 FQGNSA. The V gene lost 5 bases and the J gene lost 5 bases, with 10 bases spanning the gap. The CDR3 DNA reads TGTGCCAGCAGCCCTCAAGTAAACAATGAGCAGTTCTTC. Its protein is CASSPQVNNEQFF.

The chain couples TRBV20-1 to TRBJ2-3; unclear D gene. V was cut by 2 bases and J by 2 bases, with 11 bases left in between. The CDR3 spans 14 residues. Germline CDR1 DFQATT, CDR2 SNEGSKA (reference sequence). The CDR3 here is CSARYPLTTDTQYF. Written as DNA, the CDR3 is TGCAGTGCTAGATACCCCCTGACCACAGATACGCAGTATTTT.

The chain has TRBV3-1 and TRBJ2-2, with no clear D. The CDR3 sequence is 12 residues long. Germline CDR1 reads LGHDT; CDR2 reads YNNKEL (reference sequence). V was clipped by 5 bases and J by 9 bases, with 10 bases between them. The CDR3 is CASSKGSRELFF. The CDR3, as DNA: TGTGCCAGCAGCAAAGGCAGCAGGGAGCTGTTTTTT.

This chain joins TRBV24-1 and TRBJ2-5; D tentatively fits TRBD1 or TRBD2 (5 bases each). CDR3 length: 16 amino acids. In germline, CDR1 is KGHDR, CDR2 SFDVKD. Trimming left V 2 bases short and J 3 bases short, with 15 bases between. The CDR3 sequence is CATSDSYRGRKETQYF. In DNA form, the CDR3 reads TGTGCCACCAGTGATTCCTATAGGGGACGTAAAGAGACCCAGTACTTC.

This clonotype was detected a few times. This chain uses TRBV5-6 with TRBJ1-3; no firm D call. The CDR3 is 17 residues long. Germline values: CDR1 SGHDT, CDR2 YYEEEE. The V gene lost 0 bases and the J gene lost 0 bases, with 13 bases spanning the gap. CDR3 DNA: TGTGCCAGCAGCTTGGTTCAGACTGCGTTCTCTGGAAACACCATATATTTT. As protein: CASSLVQTAFSGNTIYF.

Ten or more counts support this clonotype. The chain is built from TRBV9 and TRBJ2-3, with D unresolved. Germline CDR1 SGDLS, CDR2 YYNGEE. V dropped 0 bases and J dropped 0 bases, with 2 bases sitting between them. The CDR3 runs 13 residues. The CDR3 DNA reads TGTGCCAGCAGCGTAGTTAGCACAGATACGCAGTATTTT. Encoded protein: CASSVVSTDTQYF.

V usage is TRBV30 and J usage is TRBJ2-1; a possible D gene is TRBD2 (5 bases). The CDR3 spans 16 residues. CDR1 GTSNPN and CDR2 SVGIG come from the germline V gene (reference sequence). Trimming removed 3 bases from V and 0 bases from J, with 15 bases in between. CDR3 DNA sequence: TGTGCCTGGAGCAACGGGGAGCTAATCTCCTACAATGAGCAGTTCTTC. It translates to CAWSNGELISYNEQFF.

The CDR3 DNA follows: TGCAGCGCACCGGGACACCTGAACACTGAAGCTTTCTTT. Its protein is CSAPGHLNTEAFF. The chain carries TRBV29-1 and TRBJ1-1; weak D call: TRBD1 (6 bases). Germline loops: CDR1 SQVTM, CDR2 ANQGSEA. The CDR3 is 13 amino acids. The germline V and J ends were trimmed by 7 bases and 0 bases, with 12 bases remaining between them.

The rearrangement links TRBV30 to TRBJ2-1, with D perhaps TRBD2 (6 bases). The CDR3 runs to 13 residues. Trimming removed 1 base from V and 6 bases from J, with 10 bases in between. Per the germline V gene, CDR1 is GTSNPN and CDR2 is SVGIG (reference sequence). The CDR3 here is CAWSGPAGNEQFF. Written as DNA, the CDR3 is TGTGCCTGGAGTGGACCAGCGGGCAATGAGCAGTTCTTC.

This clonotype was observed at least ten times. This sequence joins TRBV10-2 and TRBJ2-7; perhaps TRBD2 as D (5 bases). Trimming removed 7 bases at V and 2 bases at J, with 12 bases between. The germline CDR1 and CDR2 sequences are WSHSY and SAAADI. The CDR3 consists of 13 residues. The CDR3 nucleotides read TGCGCCAGCAACCCGGGGATGGCCTACGAGCAGTACTTC. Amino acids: CASNPGMAYEQYF.

CDR3 amino acids: CASRNTGVDYGYTF. The DNA for the CDR3 is TGTGCCAGCAGAAACACAGGGGTGGACTATGGCTACACCTTC. V is TRBV7-2 and J is TRBJ1-2; 7 bases agree with TRBD1. The CDR3 has 14 residues. With 6 bases clipped from V and 3 bases from J, the junction kept 7 bases outside the gene matches. Per the germline V gene, CDR1 is SGHTA and CDR2 is FQGNSA.

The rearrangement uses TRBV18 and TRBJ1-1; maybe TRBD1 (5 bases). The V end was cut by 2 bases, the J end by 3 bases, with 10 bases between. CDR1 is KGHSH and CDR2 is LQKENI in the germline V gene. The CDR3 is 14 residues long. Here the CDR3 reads CASSPRQLDTEAFF. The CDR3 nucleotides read TGTGCCAGCTCACCAAGACAGCTGGACACTGAAGCTTTCTTT.

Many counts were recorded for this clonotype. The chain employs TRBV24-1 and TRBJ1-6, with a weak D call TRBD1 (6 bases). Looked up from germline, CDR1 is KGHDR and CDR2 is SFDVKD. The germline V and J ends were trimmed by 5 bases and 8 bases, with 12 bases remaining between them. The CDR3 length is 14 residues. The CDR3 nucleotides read TGTGCCACCAGTGGCGGGGGCGCCGATTCACCCCTCCACTTT. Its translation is CATSGGGADSPLHF.

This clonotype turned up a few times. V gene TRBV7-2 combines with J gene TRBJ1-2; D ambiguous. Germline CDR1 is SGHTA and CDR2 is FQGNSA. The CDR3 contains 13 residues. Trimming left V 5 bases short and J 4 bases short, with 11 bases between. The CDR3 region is CASSRGPSYGYTF. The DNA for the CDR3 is TGTGCCAGCAGCCGTGGTCCGAGCTATGGCTACACCTTC.

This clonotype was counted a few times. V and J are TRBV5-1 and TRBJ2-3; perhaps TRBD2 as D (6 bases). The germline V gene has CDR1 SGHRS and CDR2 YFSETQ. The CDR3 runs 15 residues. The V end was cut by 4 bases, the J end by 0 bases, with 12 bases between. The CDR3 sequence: CASSGTWGSTDTQYF. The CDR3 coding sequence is TGCGCCAGCAGCGGGACTTGGGGAAGCACAGATACGCAGTATTTT.

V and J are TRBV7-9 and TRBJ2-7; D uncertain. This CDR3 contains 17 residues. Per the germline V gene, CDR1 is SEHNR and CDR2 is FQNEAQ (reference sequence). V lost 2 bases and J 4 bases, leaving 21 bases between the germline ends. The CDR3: CASSLFIGSFRDYEQYF. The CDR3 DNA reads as TGTGCCAGCAGCTTATTTATCGGCAGCTTTAGAGATTACGAGCAGTACTTC.

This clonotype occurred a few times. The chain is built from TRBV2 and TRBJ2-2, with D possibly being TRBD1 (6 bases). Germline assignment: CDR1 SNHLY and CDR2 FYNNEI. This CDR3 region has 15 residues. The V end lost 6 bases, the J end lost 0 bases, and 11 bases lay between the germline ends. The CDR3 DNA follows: TGTGCCAGCAGCCAACAGGGCCCGAACACCGGGGAGCTGTTTTTT. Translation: CASSQQGPNTGELFF.

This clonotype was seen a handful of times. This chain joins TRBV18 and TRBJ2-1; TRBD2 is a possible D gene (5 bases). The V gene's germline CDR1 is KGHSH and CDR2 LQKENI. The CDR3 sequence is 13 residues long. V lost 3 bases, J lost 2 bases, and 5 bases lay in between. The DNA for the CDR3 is TGTGCCAGCTCACCGGGAGCCTACAATGAGCAGTTCTTC. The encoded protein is CASSPGAYNEQFF.

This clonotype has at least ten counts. As DNA, the CDR3 is TGTGCCAGCATGATGGGACAGAGCTCCTACGAGCAGTACTTC. Residues: CASMMGQSSYEQYF. The chain couples TRBV12-3 or TRBV12-4 to TRBJ2-7; 7 positions agree with TRBD1. The CDR3 is 14 amino acids. J gave up 0 bases and V 7 bases, and 6 bases lay outside the gene matches.

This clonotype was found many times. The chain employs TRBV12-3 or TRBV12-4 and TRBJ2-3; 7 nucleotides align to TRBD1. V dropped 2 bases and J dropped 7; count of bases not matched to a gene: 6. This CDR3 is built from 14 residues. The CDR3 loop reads CASSLPQGMNTQYF. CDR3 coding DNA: TGTGCCAGCAGTTTACCACAGGGGATGAATACGCAGTATTTT.

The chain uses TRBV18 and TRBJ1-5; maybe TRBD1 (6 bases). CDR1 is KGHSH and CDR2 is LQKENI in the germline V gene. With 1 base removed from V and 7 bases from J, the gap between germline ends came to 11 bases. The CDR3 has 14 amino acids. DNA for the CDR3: TGTGCCAGCTCACCACTTGGGGGGCCCCAGCCCCAGCATTTT. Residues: CASSPLGGPQPQHF.

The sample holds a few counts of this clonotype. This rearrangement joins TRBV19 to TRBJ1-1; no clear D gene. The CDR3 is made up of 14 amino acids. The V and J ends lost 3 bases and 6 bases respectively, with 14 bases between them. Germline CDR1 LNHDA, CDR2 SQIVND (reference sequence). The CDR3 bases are TGTGCCAGTAGTATGGGGAGATCCGTTTCTGAAGCTTTCTTT. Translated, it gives CASSMGRSVSEAFF. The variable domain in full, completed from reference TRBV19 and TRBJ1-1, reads DGGITQSPKYLFRKEGQNVTLSCEQNLNHDAMYWYRQDPGQGLRLIYYSQIVNDFQKGDIAEGYSVSREKKESFPLTVTSAQKNPTAFYLCASSMGRSVSEAFFGQGTRLTVV.